This TCR beta chain comes out of a study of cytomegalovirus exposure and HLA in healthy donors (dated by TCRdb to 2016 to 2017). Turning to the overall study: An earlier analysis of some 600 of the donors reported roughly 300 Gb of sequence data and 117 million unique TCR beta sequences obtained from around 190 million T cells. An early release covering approximately 600 HLA-typed donors comprised about 290 gigabases of sequencing data and around 86 million unique TCR sequences. Among the roughly 400 genotyped donors, approximately 81% belonged to the genetic ancestry cluster associated with self-reported Caucasian donors. The study was designed to test whether signatures of past pathogen exposure could be identified by cataloging public T cell receptors. The study profiled the T cell repertoires of fewer than 850 subjects by immunosequencing and related them to cytomegalovirus serostatus. A separate validation cohort of approximately 120 different subjects was used in addition to the approximately 700-subject first cohort. High-throughput TCR immunosequencing, statistical association of individual TCRs with disease status, and machine learning were combined to predict cytomegalovirus infection status. In a later analysis, previously published TCR beta repertoires from 666 donors were re-analyzed and high-resolution HLA genotyping was added so that TCR occurrence patterns could be studied. The later analysis used no new phenotypic data to find candidate immune exposures, relying instead on TCR beta sequences and their occurrence across donors. An earlier analysis of some 500 of the donors used high-throughput TCR beta sequencing to judge whether each TCR beta V gene segment behaved as functional or pseudogenic. Donor age, sex, ethnicity and CMV serostatus were collected together with the repertoire data. In a later genetic analysis, genome-wide SNP genotypes for about 60% of the 666 donors were used, and that subset was treated as a discovery cohort. All discovery cohort repertoires had been generated using a single sequencing platform. Class I and class II HLA loci were covered by the typing at four-digit resolution. The number of donors typed differed by locus, with about 629-630 for A, B, C, DRB1 and DQB1, 522 for DQA1, 600 to 610 for DPA1, and roughly 450 for DPB1. Because of strong linkage in the cohort, roughly five DR-DQ haplotypes were treated as single units for association and clustering. Across 300 to 500 genotyped donors of the cohort, an average of roughly 200,000 unique TCR beta nucleotide sequences per donor were sequenced, and approximately 17% of those sequences were non-productive. Overall study outcomes, separate from this receptor: According to the authors, the approach could potentially be generalized to other disease states and immunological phenotypes. A cluster of highly shared sequence variants was judged likely to represent a technical artifact of the sequencing pipeline. The only immune exposure information available for the cohort was CMV serostatus. When HLA alleles, especially DR and DQ, strongly co-occurred, TCR associations were difficult to assign to individual alleles. V-gene and J-gene trimming of TCR beta chains was associated with a missense DCLRE1C variant in a later genetic analysis, and the association was replicated in an independent cohort. Some IMGT-functional V segments, including TRBV6-2 and TRBV6-3, could not be distinguished by the 87-base-pair reads and were therefore excluded. The classifier was reported to diagnose cytomegalovirus status with high specificity and sensitivity in both the original cohort and the validation cohort. Across donors, most TCR sequences were observed very rarely, whereas some public TCRs were present in many individuals. At a false discovery rate of 0.05, a later analysis linked about 17,000 TCR beta sequences to specific HLA alleles. A later genetic analysis reported fewer N-insertions in productive TCRs among donors in an Asian-associated ancestry cluster than the roughly 620-donor mean. Correlated functional status among segregating V segments might be attributable to linkage disequilibrium, but an unknown experimental factor could not be ruled out. In this cohort, only TCR beta chains were sequenced, and detectable features were limited by the absence of alpha or paired-chain data. HLA typing was unavailable for some donors at each locus, so association tests used only the typed subset. Broadly in line with IMGT annotations, most TCR beta V segments showed up in productive rearrangements about 87% or about 30% of the time in an earlier analysis of 587 of the donors. A few of the identified cytomegalovirus-associated TCR beta chains were confirmed in vitro to be specific for cytomegalovirus antigens. According to a later analysis, TCR association rates differed among HLA loci, with DRB1 alleles showing the most associated TCRs and HLA-C alleles showing the fewest. Most CMV-associated TCR beta chains appeared to be HLA-restricted in a later analysis, and the HLA associations seemed to be driven largely by CMV exposure. Because counts were too low, seventeen rarely observed V segments, including chromosome 9 orphons, were excluded from the earlier analysis of fewer than 650 of the donors. Sequencing depth was assumed to be roughly uniform across donors in the presence/absence analyses, though that assumption may not hold. A further reported finding was that TCR beta sequences accurately predicted the HLA-A and HLA-B alleles for most subjects in the first cohort. A later analysis reported that several top co-occurrence clusters appeared linked to parvovirus B19, influenza, CMV and Epstein-Barr virus. In the study, approximately 160 TCR beta chains were listed as associated with cytomegalovirus. In a later analysis, HLA-associated TCR beta chains showed more clonal expansion and lower generation probabilities than non-associated chains that were equally common.

The cohort was made up of 500 to 850 healthy bone marrow donors. Cohort members were all nominally healthy when sampled, although unrecorded immune exposures were likely present. The donor was CMV seronegative and belonged to the group of around 350 seronegative cohort members. A peripheral blood sample was provided by each donor, and peripheral blood mononuclear cells were used for TCR beta sequencing. Genomic DNA was extracted from the blood cell samples with the Qiagen DNeasy Blood Extraction Kit. A remark on this clone: Its antigen remains undetermined. Per-nucleotide qualities are absent, and no much larger clonotype sits a single base away.

The method was the immunoSEQ multiplex PCR assay. For the multiplex PCR, a mixture combining 60 forward primers for TCR Vbeta segments and 13 reverse primers for TCR Jbeta segments was used. A multiplex PCR assay on genomic DNA amplified the CDR3 region of rearranged TCR beta genes. The Illumina HiSeq System was used to sequence the amplified TCR beta libraries as 87-base-pair reads. The source study handled its data this way. A later analysis tallied roughly 78 million unique TCR beta chains across the 666 repertoires, and roughly 11 million of those chains were shared by two or more donors. Raw reads were error-corrected and collapsed into unique sequences by a nearest-neighbor algorithm in which closely related sequences were merged to remove PCR and sequencing errors. V, D and J gene segments were assigned by aligning CDR3 sequences to IMGT reference sequences. For a sequence to be retained, at least a six-nucleotide match to both a V gene segment and a J gene segment was required. A rearrangement was called productive if the CDR3 had no stop codons and remained in frame with V and J, and every other rearrangement was called non-productive. CDR3 was defined by IMGT convention, running from the second conserved V-encoded cysteine to the conserved J-encoded phenylalanine. In an earlier analysis of more than 550 of the donors, sequences lacking an unambiguous match to a single V gene segment were excluded. An earlier analysis of a few hundred of the donors classified V segments as functional when productive rearrangements were above 56.7% and as segregating when the standard deviation between donors was above 5%. To diagnose cytomegalovirus status from the catalog of TCR beta chain sequences, a statistical classification framework was built. A later analysis assigned V and J genes by comparing TCR nucleotide sequences with IMGT/GENE-DB human TR gene sequences. Using the TCRdist pipeline, a later analysis assigned CDR3 sequences along with most-parsimonious VDJ recombination scenarios. In a later analysis, every TCR beta chain was defined by the combination of its CDR3 amino acid sequence and its V-gene family, and reads without a unique V-gene family were dropped. As a way to deal with suspected cross-contamination and a sequencing artifact, a later analysis dropped 450 to 600 nucleotide sequences that were highly shared and had low generation probability. A later analysis calculated a clonal expansion index for each public chain from normalized within-repertoire ranks of inferred template counts. In a later analysis, generation probabilities were computed with a VDJ recombination model fitted to out-of-frame rearrangements, and the resulting probabilities were checked against IGoR. In a later analysis, TCR-TCR, TCR-HLA and TCR-CMV co-occurrence was scored with hypergeometric tests, and a repertoire-size bias correction was applied to TCR pairs. To estimate false discovery rates, a later analysis permuted the HLA or CMV assignments 20 times. In a later analysis, co-occurring TCRs were grouped using DBSCAN, and TCRdist sequence similarity was added for clustering within HLA-allele-positive subsets. Repertoires with fewer than 30,000 or more than 120,000 public chains, plus five repertoires with anomalous nucleotide sharing, were excluded from co-occurrence clustering. This immuneACCESS table, as held by TCRdb, lists in-frame sequences with V and J called but not all clones. Of the missing ones, under half trace to an unresolved V gene in checked studies; the others have no known cause. V, J and clone size are those of that table, while D and trimming were read from the DNA. A total of about 140,000 clones appear in this sample, about 75% of them only once. The ten largest clonotypes hold 1.5% to 2% of the sample.

Sequences SGHAT (CDR1) and FQDESV (CDR2) are obtained from the germline V gene (reference sequence). The CDR3 numbers 12 residues from cysteine through phenylalanine. Solely the CDR3 DNA is kept, with 36 bases framed from the first base. V lost 5 bases and J lost 7 bases; the stretch between them is 11 bases long. The sequence was collected from a woman aged 30 to 39 in good health and CMV-seronegative. The sequenced sample was PBMCs. The receptor chain draws on TRBV11-1 and TRBJ1-2; TRBD1 could be the D gene, as 6 bases match. The DNA reads TGTGCCAGCAGCCCAGGGGCCCTTGGCTACACCTTC. This translates into CASSPGALGYTF.